The sample holds many counts of the clone carrying this T cell receptor (beta chain). As yet, its antigen is unknown. The CDR3 runs to 13 residues. V lost 6 bases, J lost 8 bases, and 15 bases lay in between. These data are taken from a study of T cells in Graves' hyperthyroidism and ophthalmopathy. Study results and limitations: Ophthalmopathy, as predicted by the model, came a median roughly 6.5 months after the prediction.

RNA transcripts yielded amplified TCR beta CDR3 regions. An initial round of RT-PCR targeting the TCR CDR3 relied on the HTBI primer set. TCRdb used MiXCR to reprocess the multiplex PCR reads, holding one entry per CDR3 protein. There are a few hundred thousand distinct CDR3 sequences in the sample; about 18% occur only once, and around 55% lies in the top ten. Out of approximately 10 ml of fresh peripheral blood came the PBMCs. The rearrangement uses TRBV12-3 or TRBV12-4 and TRBJ2-3; D perhaps matches TRBD2 (7 bases). The material sequenced was blood. The clonotype comes from an older woman with Graves' ophthalmopathy. CDR3 bases: TGTGCCAGCAGGGGGGGGGCACAAGGTACGCAGTATTTT. Its translation: CASRGGAQGTQYF.